The clone carrying this T cell receptor (beta chain) showed up just once. These data are taken from a study of blood T cell repertoires in COVID-19. The wider study: Italy, Spain and the United States were the sources of the convalescent and acute COVID-19 samples. T cells, B-cell-depleted T cells, or PBMCs supplied cDNA or gDNA.

The junction had 7 bases not matched to a gene; V was cut back by 5 bases and J by 6 bases. Germline CDR1 and CDR2: SGHNT and YYREEE (reference sequence). There are 14 residues in the CDR3. Authors' methods: Using reference gene primer amplification, nucleated cell counts were estimated. Some clones are missing from TCRdb's copy, which holds only in-frame ones; the method was immunoSEQ multiplex PCR. Clone size and the V and J calls come from that table; the DNA yielded D and trimming. The data contain approximately 150,000 clones, 84% of them singletons. This TCR was recovered from a human donor in a cohort sampled during active COVID-19. The material sequenced was peripheral blood. The chain uses TRBV5-4 and TRBJ1-4; 7 nucleotides match TRBD1. The CDR3 here is CASSPDRVDEKLFF. In DNA, the CDR3 is TGTGCCAGCAGTCCAGACAGGGTTGATGAAAAACTGTTTTTT.